Only a few counts were recorded for the clone carrying this T cell receptor beta chain. The record originates from a study of T-cell reconstitution after alpha-beta-depleted transplantation in children. Germline CDR1 reads DFQATT; CDR2 reads SNEGSKA (reference sequence). Between the trimmed V and J ends, which lost 0 bases and 2 bases, there was a span of 12 bases. The CDR3 is made up of 15 amino acids. Library preparation (for TCRbeta) was performed with unique molecular identifiers. TCRdb re-derived calls from the PCR reads in MiXCR, one entry per CDR3 protein. The repertoire holds approximately 400,000 distinct CDR3 sequences, with about 11% as singletons.

The source was PBMCs from the stem cell graft donor, collected from the stem cell graft. The TCR originated in a human donor who donated a stem cell graft to a child with acute myeloid leukemia. V gene TRBV20-1 combines with J gene TRBJ2-3; D ambiguous. CDR3 in DNA: TGCAGTGCTAGAGATCCCAGGCGAGACACAGATACGCAGTATTTT. As protein: CSARDPRRDTDTQYF.